The 8 T cell receptor beta chains given below trace back to one sample, sequenced in a study of blood T cell repertoires in COVID-19. The protocol was immunoSEQ multiplex PCR, while the TCRdb copy is restricted to in-frame clones and leaves out a portion. This repertoire shows more than 200,000 clones, more than 80% found once; its top ten account for 10%. The sequencing input was peripheral blood. Receptors were obtained from a woman aged 80 or older with acute or convalescent COVID-19.

The rearrangement uses TRBV5-8 and TRBJ1-4, with TRBD1 matching over 8 bases. The junction had 8 bases not matched to a gene; V was cut back by 0 bases and J by 10 bases. This CDR3 has 15 amino acids. Germline CDR1 SGHTS, CDR2 YDEGEE. The CDR3 sequence is CASSLAGQARGKLFF. For the CDR3, the DNA is TGTGCCAGCAGCTTGGCGGGACAGGCTAGGGGAAAACTGTTTTTT.

The V and J genes are TRBV12-3 or TRBV12-4 and TRBJ2-5, with D perhaps matching TRBD2 (5 bases). V was clipped by 4 bases and J by 4 bases, with 10 bases between them. The CDR3 runs 13 residues. The CDR3 region is CASSSGGTETQYF. CDR3 nucleotide sequence: TGTGCCAGCAGTTCCGGAGGAACAGAGACCCAGTACTTC.

In this sample, this clone turned up once. The chain has TRBV7-9 and TRBJ2-3; 7 bases align to TRBD2. Trimming removed 5 bases from V and 3 bases from J; junction bases left unmatched: 8. Germline V CDR1 and CDR2: SEHNR, FQNEAQ (reference sequence). This CDR3 region has 15 residues. CDR3 protein: CASSPGLDFTDTQYF. The CDR3 nucleotides are TGTGCCAGCAGCCCTGGACTAGACTTTACAGATACGCAGTATTTT.

This clone was detected only once. The V gene is TRBV7-3, the J gene TRBJ2-6, with a possible D match to TRBD1 (6 bases). The CDR3 totals 18 residues. The ends were cut back, 2 bases at V and 3 bases at J, with 17 bases in the middle. The V gene's germline CDR1 is SGHTA and CDR2 FQGTGA. Written as DNA, the CDR3 is TGTGCCAGCAGCTTATTTCCCCCAACAGGGATTGGGGCCAACGTCCTGACTTTC. As protein: CASSLFPPTGIGANVLTF. The variable domain in full, with the rest retrieved from reference TRBV7-3 and TRBJ2-6, is GAGVSQTPSNKVTEKGKYVELRCDPISGHTALYWYRQSLGQGPEFLIYFQGTGAADDSGLPNDRFFAVRPEGSVSTLKIQRTERGDSAVYLCASSLFPPTGIGANVLTFGAGSRLTVL.

The V gene is TRBV5-4, the J gene TRBJ2-3, with D unresolved. The V gene's germline CDR1 is SGHNT and CDR2 YYREEE (reference sequence). The V end was cut by 2 bases, the J end by 2 bases, with 3 bases between. The CDR3 extends over 12 amino acids. CDR3 sequence (DNA): TGTGCCAGCAGCTTATACACAGATACGCAGTATTTT. Residues: CASSLYTDTQYF. The entire variable domain, with the rest obtained from reference TRBV5-4 and TRBJ2-3, is as follows: ETGVTQSPTHLIKTRGQQVTLRCSSQSGHNTVSWYQQALGQGPQFIFQYYREEENGRGNFPPRFSGLQFPNYSSELNVNALELDDSALYLCASSLYTDTQYFGPGTRLTVL.

CDR3: CAWSAGQGLGEQYF. The CDR3, as DNA: TGTGCCTGGAGTGCCGGACAGGGCCTTGGCGAGCAGTACTTC. The chain employs TRBV30 and TRBJ2-7, with TRBD1 matching over 8 bases. This CDR3 spans 14 amino acids. Trimming at V came to 1 base and at J to 6 bases, leaving 8 bases not matched to a gene. Germline V gene data show CDR1 as GTSNPN and CDR2 as SVGIG (reference sequence). Full variable domain (rest looked up from reference TRBV30 and TRBJ2-7): SQTIHQWPATLVQPVGSPLSLECTVEGTSNPNLYWYRQAAGRGLQLLFYSVGIGQISSEVPQNLSASRPQDRQFILSSKKLLLSDSGFYLCAWSAGQGLGEQYFGPGTRLTVT.

DNA of the CDR3: TGTGCCAGCAGCTTGTTGTCTAGCACGGGCGGGGAGCTGTTTTTT. Translating it yields CASSLLSSTGGELFF. The chain is built from TRBV5-5 and TRBJ2-2; a possible D gene is TRBD2 (5 bases). CDR1 SGHKS and CDR2 YYEKEE come from the germline V gene (reference sequence). V was cut by 1 base and J by 7 bases, with 14 bases left in between. The CDR3 totals 15 residues.

V is TRBV28 and J is TRBJ2-3, with 9 bases identical to TRBD2. The V and J ends lost 8 bases and 0 bases, in that order; junction bases with no gene match: 9. CDR1 and CDR2 (germline): MDHEN, SYDVKM. This CDR3 region has 16 residues. The CDR3 here is CASFAGGSSSTDTQYF. In nucleotides, the CDR3 is TGTGCCAGCTTCGCGGGAGGGAGTTCTAGCACAGATACGCAGTATTTT. The full variable domain, with the rest looked up from reference TRBV28 and TRBJ2-3, is DVKVTQSSRYLVKRTGEKVFLECVQDMDHENMFWYRQDPGLGLRLIYFSYDVKMKEKGDIPEGYSVSREKKERFSLILESASTNQTSMYLCASFAGGSSSTDTQYFGPGTRLTVL.